The 18 T cell receptor beta chains in this list originate from one sample, sequenced in a study of T-cell reconstitution after alpha-beta-depleted transplantation in children. A library of TCRbeta sequences, prepared with unique molecular identifiers, was generated. Via MiXCR, TCRdb re-called the PCR reads, giving one row per CDR3 protein. The data contain 670,000 or so distinct CDR3 sequences, around 13% of them singletons. Sequenced here: PBMCs, sampled before TCRalphabeta/CD19-depleted stem cell transplant. The receptors come from a girl aged 2 to 9 with congenital amegakaryocytic thrombocytopenia, due to receive a stem cell transplant.

This clonotype was seen a few times. This chain links TRBV10-3 with TRBJ2-7; no clear D. Germline loops: CDR1 ENHRY, CDR2 SYGVKD. There are 11 residues in the CDR3. V lost 7 bases to trimming and J lost 5 bases, with 9 bases between them. The CDR3 DNA reads as TGTGCCATCACTGTTGGCGACGAGCAGTACTTC. It specifies CAITVGDEQYF.

The table lists this clonotype with many counts. V usage is TRBV5-1 and J usage is TRBJ2-1; TRBD1 or TRBD2 may be the D gene (5 bases each). Trimming removed 3 bases at V and 9 bases at J, with 13 bases between. Germline-derived CDR1 and CDR2 are SGHRS and YFSETQ. This CDR3 comprises 13 residues. The DNA of the CDR3 is TGCGCCAGCAGCTCAAGGTCTGGGGGTGAGCAGTTCTTC. Translated: CASSSRSGGEQFF.

This clonotype was counted a few times. The chain carries TRBV20-1 and TRBJ2-1; D is unresolved. The CDR3 sequence is 11 residues long. Looked up from germline, CDR1 is DFQATT and CDR2 is SNEGSKA (reference sequence). V lost 1 base and J 7 bases, leaving 5 bases between the germline ends. The CDR3 is CSARVRNEQFF. The DNA for the CDR3 is TGCAGTGCTAGAGTGAGGAATGAGCAGTTCTTC.

This clonotype has at least ten counts. The CDR3 reads CSVAGGGAGELFF. The CDR3 nucleotides read TGCAGCGTTGCTGGAGGGGGTGCCGGGGAGCTGTTTTTT. The chain links TRBV29-1 to TRBJ2-2, with D perhaps TRBD1 or TRBD2 (6 bases each). This CDR3 is built from 13 residues. Germline V gives CDR1 SQVTM, CDR2 ANQGSEA. V lost 4 bases and J lost 6, with 12 bases in between.

The CDR3 loop reads CASSLGRTGEGHEQFF. In nucleotides, the CDR3 is TGTGCCAGCAGCTTAGGAAGGACAGGGGAGGGCCATGAGCAGTTCTTC. The gene calls are TRBV7-2 and TRBJ2-1; 9 bases are a match to TRBD1. Losses at the gene ends were 1 base for V and 8 bases for J; bases not matched to a gene: 9. The CDR3 has 16 residues. The germline V gene encodes CDR1 SGHTA and CDR2 FQGNSA.

At least ten counts were recorded for this clonotype. This chain links TRBV7-9 with TRBJ2-7, with TRBD1 matching over 11 bases. Germline V CDR1 and CDR2: SEHNR, FQNEAQ (reference sequence). The CDR3 extends over 14 amino acids. V lost 6 bases, J lost 3 bases, and 4 bases stayed unmatched. The CDR3 nucleotides read TGTGCCAGCAGTTTTGGGACAGGGGGCTACGAGCAGTACTTC. Its translation is CASSFGTGGYEQYF.

This clonotype was counted at least ten times. One end of the junction varies from germline; a read error may be responsible. The chain is built from TRBV3-1 and TRBJ2-3; D is unclear. Germline V gives CDR1 LGHDT, CDR2 YNNKEL (reference sequence). The CDR3 sequence is 12 residues long. CDR3 sequence (DNA): TGTGCCAGCAGTCAAGGTGGAGATACGCAGTATTTT. This codes for CASSQGGDTQYF.

The chain links TRBV20-1 to TRBJ2-5, with D tentatively TRBD1 (6 bases). CDR3 size: 15 residues. V lost 5 bases, J lost 4 bases, and 20 bases lay in between. In germline, CDR1 is DFQATT, CDR2 SNEGSKA (reference sequence). CDR3 in amino acids: CSAPQGLGVGETQYF. The CDR3 nucleotides read TGCAGTGCTCCCCAGGGGTTGGGGGTGGGAGAGACCCAGTACTTC.

The V call is TRBV29-1, the J call TRBJ2-1, with TRBD2 identical over 9 bases. The CDR3 contains 13 residues. Germline loops: CDR1 SQVTM, CDR2 ANQGSEA. Trimming at V came to 7 bases and at J to 7 bases, leaving 8 bases not matched to a gene. CDR3: CSAGTSRSNEQFF. The CDR3 nucleotides are TGCAGCGCTGGGACTAGCAGGAGTAATGAGCAGTTCTTC.

At least ten counts were recorded for this clonotype. The J gene is TRBJ2-2, the V gene TRBV4-1; no firm D call. Germline V gene lookup returns CDR1 MGHRA and CDR2 YSYEKL. Trimming stripped 2 bases from V and 2 bases from J, with 9 bases between. This CDR3 is built from 15 residues. The CDR3 reads CASSQLGLNTGELFF. The CDR3 nucleotides are TGCGCCAGCAGCCAATTGGGCCTAAACACCGGGGAGCTGTTTTTT.

The table lists this clonotype with many counts. This rearrangement joins TRBV12-3 or TRBV12-4 to TRBJ2-1, with D perhaps being TRBD1 or TRBD2 (5 bases each). Between the trimmed V and J ends, which lost 3 bases and 6 bases, there was a span of 12 bases. The length of the CDR3 is 14 residues. DNA for the CDR3: TGTGCCAGCAGTTTCTCAGGGAGTAGCAATGAGCAGTTCTTC. Translating gives CASSFSGSSNEQFF.

This clonotype was found many times. The chain has TRBV6-1 and TRBJ2-3, with 7 nucleotides matching TRBD2. Per the germline V gene, CDR1 is MNHNS and CDR2 is SASEGT. V shed 8 bases, J shed 4 bases, and the junction held 9 bases outside the gene matches. The CDR3 covers 14 residues. The CDR3 sequence is CASGSGGLPDTQYF. CDR3 bases: TGTGCCAGCGGGTCGGGGGGTCTGCCAGATACGCAGTATTTT.

This clonotype appeared many times. The CDR3 is CASSLVRGQETQYF. CDR3 nucleotides: TGCGCCAGCAGCTTGGTTAGGGGCCAAGAGACCCAGTACTTC. The chain has TRBV5-1 and TRBJ2-5; possibly TRBD1 for D (5 bases). Per germline, CDR1 SGHRS and CDR2 YFSETQ. V was shortened by 0 bases and J by 1 base, with 7 bases between the two germline ends. The CDR3 extends over 14 amino acids.

This chain joins TRBV20-1 and TRBJ2-7; maybe TRBD1 (6 bases). The germline V and J ends were trimmed by 3 bases and 3 bases, with 15 bases remaining between them. Germline values: CDR1 DFQATT, CDR2 SNEGSKA (reference sequence). The CDR3 is 14 residues long. The CDR3 region has the DNA TGCAGTGCTAGGCACCGGGACAAGAACTACGAGCAGTACTTC. Translation gives CSARHRDKNYEQYF.

This clonotype was observed many times. The chain uses TRBV10-3 and TRBJ2-5; a weak D match, TRBD1 (6 bases). In germline, CDR1 is ENHRY, CDR2 SYGVKD. This CDR3 is 14 amino acids long. Trimming left V 2 bases short and J 2 bases short, with 9 bases between. The CDR3 protein is CAISEVTGQETQYF. In nucleotides, the CDR3 is TGTGCCATCAGTGAGGTTACAGGGCAAGAGACCCAGTACTTC.

The gene calls are TRBV5-1 and TRBJ2-1, with 7 bases aligning to TRBD2. CDR1 is SGHRS, CDR2 YFSETQ, per germline. The CDR3 runs to 21 residues. The V and J ends lost 2 bases and 0 bases, in that order; junction bases with no gene match: 20. The CDR3 nucleotides are TGCGCCAGCAGCTTAGGCCTTAGGCGGGAGAGAGAGAGGGGCTCCTACAATGAGCAGTTCTTC. It encodes CASSLGLRRERERGSYNEQFF.

At least ten counts were recorded for this clonotype. The chain couples TRBV28 to TRBJ2-1; D is possibly TRBD2 (5 bases). The CDR3 is made up of 13 amino acids. Germline V gives CDR1 MDHEN, CDR2 SYDVKM. Trimming took 7 bases from V and 8 from J, leaving 15 bases between them. The CDR3 bases are TGTGCCAGCACCCCGCATTGGGAGCATGAGCAGTTCTTC. Its translation: CASTPHWEHEQFF.

This clonotype has at least ten counts. This chain uses TRBV20-1 with TRBJ2-1; the D gene is possibly TRBD2 (6 bases). This CDR3 comprises 13 residues. Trimming stripped 5 bases from V and 4 bases from J, with 12 bases between. Germline values: CDR1 DFQATT, CDR2 SNEGSKA (reference sequence). CDR3 region: CSAEGGRYNEQFF. CDR3 DNA: TGCAGTGCTGAGGGTGGGAGGTACAATGAGCAGTTCTTC.